One sample yielded the 26 T cell receptor beta chains listed below, sequenced in a study of early T cells in non-severe SARS-CoV-2 infection. TCRdb redid the calling of the 5' RACE reads with MiXCR, one entry per CDR3 protein. Of about 64,000 distinct CDR3 sequences in the sample, over 4.5% were seen once. Sample: whole blood. The receptor source for this set is an adult who was a healthcare worker with PCR-confirmed SARS-CoV-2 infection or an uninfected control (not recorded which).

This clonotype has a handful of counts. The rearrangement uses TRBV14 and TRBJ1-1; tentatively, D is TRBD1 (6 bases). V lost 5 bases to trimming and J lost 9 bases, with 19 bases between them. Germline V lookup: CDR1 SGHDN, CDR2 FVKESK. This CDR3 has 14 residues. In nucleotides, the CDR3 is TGTGCCAGCAGCTCGGACAGATTGGCCGACCAAGCTTTCTTT. Translating it yields CASSSDRLADQAFF.

This clonotype was counted ten times or more. The genes are TRBV7-9 and TRBJ1-3, with unresolved D. From germline, CDR1 is SEHNR and CDR2 FQNEAQ (reference sequence). The germline V and J ends were trimmed by 1 base and 4 bases, with 11 bases remaining between them. The CDR3 loop spans 15 amino acids. The chain's CDR3 is CASSLVRLEGNTIYF. Written as DNA, the CDR3 is TGTGCCAGCAGCTTAGTCCGCCTTGAGGGAAACACCATATATTTT. Variable domain in full (rest from reference TRBV7-9 and TRBJ1-3): DTGVSQNPRHKITKRGQNVTFRCDPISEHNRLYWYRQTLGQGPEFLTYFQNEAQLEKSRLLSDRFSAERPKGSFSTLEIQRTEQGDSAMYLCASSLVRLEGNTIYFGEGSWLTVV.

This clonotype has at least ten counts. The CDR3 loop reads CASSYSERYEQYF. The CDR3 nucleotides are TGTGCCAGCAGTTACTCCGAGCGGTACGAGCAGTACTTC. The chain has TRBV6-2 or TRBV6-3 and TRBJ2-7; D is possibly TRBD2 (5 bases). Trimming took off 0 bases at V and 4 bases at J, with 7 bases between the two ends. This CDR3 has 13 residues. The V gene's germline CDR1 is MNHEY and CDR2 SVGEGT.

V gene TRBV4-1 combines with J gene TRBJ2-7, with 7 bases matching TRBD1. Germline V gene lookup returns CDR1 MGHRA and CDR2 YSYEKL. After removal of 6 bases from V and 4 bases from J, the junction contained 9 bases not matched to a gene. The CDR3 is 14 amino acids. In nucleotides, the CDR3 is TGCGCCAGCAGTAACCCGGGACAGAGATACGAGCAGTACTTC. Protein product: CASSNPGQRYEQYF.

This clonotype was detected a few times. The rearrangement uses TRBV7-8 and TRBJ2-3, with 7 bases aligning to TRBD2. The trim removed 3 bases at V and 8 bases at J, leaving 8 bases unmatched. The V gene's germline CDR1 is SGHVS and CDR2 FQNEAQ. The length of the CDR3 is 14 residues. The CDR3, as DNA: TGTGCCAGCAGCTTGACGACTAGCTCGGGTACGCAGTATTTT. Its protein product is CASSLTTSSGTQYF.

V is TRBV7-8 and J is TRBJ2-2; 8 bases fit TRBD1. V was pared by 4 bases and J by 5 bases, with 9 bases of the junction left unmatched. Germline-derived CDR1 and CDR2 are SGHVS and FQNEAQ. This CDR3 comprises 16 residues. The CDR3, as DNA: TGTGCCAGCAGCTCACCCCAGGGGGCGGAGACCGGGGAGCTGTTTTTT. Translating gives CASSSPQGAETGELFF.

This clonotype showed up just a few times. The rearrangement joins TRBV7-9 to TRBJ1-5; 10 bases match TRBD1. V gave up 0 bases and J gave up 4 bases; unmatched junction bases: 3. Germline V gene lookup returns CDR1 SEHNR and CDR2 FQNEAQ (reference sequence). The CDR3 runs 16 residues. CDR3 residues: CASSLALGQGNQPQHF. CDR3 nucleotide sequence: TGTGCCAGCAGCTTAGCGCTGGGACAGGGGAATCAGCCCCAGCATTTT.

The rearrangement links TRBV7-8 to TRBJ2-3; no reliable D call. The germline V gene encodes CDR1 SGHVS and CDR2 FQNEAQ. Trimming cost V 0 bases and J 2 bases, with 6 bases left between them. The CDR3 is 14 amino acids. Here the CDR3 DNA reads TGTGCCAGCAGCTTAGCCGACCCCACAGATACGCAGTATTTT. This codes for CASSLADPTDTQYF. Based on the CDR3 plus reference TRBV7-8 and TRBJ2-3, the full variable domain is GAGVSQSPRYKVAKRGQDVALRCDPISGHVSLFWYQQALGQGPEFLTYFQNEAQLDKSGLPSDRFFAERPEGSVSTLKIQRTQQEDSAVYLCASSLADPTDTQYFGPGTRLTVL.

J is TRBJ2-7 and V is TRBV29-1; possible D gene TRBD2, 5 bases. Germline V lookup: CDR1 SQVTM, CDR2 ANQGSEA. The CDR3 contains 12 residues. The germline V and J ends were trimmed by 7 bases and 3 bases, with 13 bases remaining between them. CDR3 region: CSAEGALYEQYF. The CDR3 DNA follows: TGCAGCGCCGAGGGTGCACTCTACGAGCAGTACTTC.

This clonotype was observed at least ten times. As DNA, the CDR3 is TGTGCCAGCAGCTTAGATGGGACAGACCAATTGGGCACCGGGGAGCTGTTTTTT. Translated: CASSLDGTDQLGTGELFF. The V call is TRBV11-1, the J call TRBJ2-2, with 7 bases aligning to TRBD1. Germline V gene data show CDR1 as SGHAT and CDR2 as FQDESV (reference sequence). The CDR3 has 18 residues. Trimming took 1 base from V and 4 from J; bases not matched to a gene: 12.

The chain links TRBV24-1 to TRBJ1-2; the D gene is possibly TRBD1 (5 bases). This CDR3 is built from 13 residues. The V end lost 7 bases, the J end lost 2 bases, and 10 bases lay between the germline ends. Germline V CDR1 and CDR2: KGHDR, SFDVKD. The CDR3 spells CATSQGRNYGYTF. The DNA of the CDR3 is TGTGCCACCAGCCAGGGACGGAACTATGGCTACACCTTC.

This clonotype was counted at least ten times. The chain joins TRBV11-2 to TRBJ2-3, with D unresolved. CDR3 length: 14 residues. Looked up from germline, CDR1 is SGHAT and CDR2 is FQNNGV. Trimming removed 1 base from V and 0 bases from J, with 5 bases in between. CDR3 coding DNA: TGTGCCAGCAGCTTAGGTCCGAGCACAGATACGCAGTATTTT. Its protein product is CASSLGPSTDTQYF.

There are many counts of this clonotype. This chain joins TRBV11-2 and TRBJ2-7, with a tentative D call TRBD1 (6 bases). Trimming removed 4 bases from V and 7 bases from J, with 17 bases in between. The CDR3 loop spans 14 amino acids. Germline V gene sequence: CDR1 SGHAT, CDR2 FQNNGV. The CDR3 nucleotides read TGTGCCAGCAGCTGGAGACAGGCCGCCCCAGAGCAGTACTTC. Protein sequence: CASSWRQAAPEQYF.

This clonotype was recorded many times. The chain combines TRBV12-3 or TRBV12-4 with TRBJ2-3; 11 bases map to TRBD2. The CDR3 has 11 amino acids. CDR3 in amino acids: CASGGADTQYF. CDR3 sequence (DNA): TGTGCTAGCGGGGGGGCAGATACGCAGTATTTT.

This clonotype has ten or more counts. The rearrangement joins TRBV6-6 to TRBJ2-5, with 7 positions matching TRBD2. With 3 bases clipped from V and 5 bases from J, the junction kept 9 bases outside the gene matches. The CDR3 extends over 15 amino acids. Germline CDR1 and CDR2: MNHNY and SVGAGI (reference sequence). The chain's CDR3 is CASSYVLDGRETQYF. CDR3 DNA: TGTGCCAGCAGTTATGTGTTGGACGGGAGGGAGACCCAGTACTTC.

This clonotype has at least ten counts. V gene TRBV7-2 combines with J gene TRBJ1-2, with D possibly matching TRBD1 (6 bases). Trimming stripped 2 bases from V and 3 bases from J, with 10 bases between. Germline values: CDR1 SGHTA, CDR2 FQGNSA. The CDR3 has 14 residues. CDR3 amino acids: CASSLNGGDYGYTF. The CDR3 bases are TGTGCCAGCAGCTTAAATGGGGGCGACTATGGCTACACCTTC.

This clonotype was recorded many times. This rearrangement joins TRBV5-6 to TRBJ2-1, with unresolved D. V gave up 2 bases and J gave up 7 bases, with 10 bases separating them. This CDR3 is built from 13 residues. Germline V gene data show CDR1 as SGHDT and CDR2 as YYEEEE. Here the CDR3 reads CASSFDEMNEQFF. Here the CDR3 DNA reads TGTGCCAGCAGCTTCGACGAGATGAATGAGCAGTTCTTC.

The table lists this clonotype with a few counts. The genes are TRBV5-4 and TRBJ2-7, with 11 positions matching TRBD2. CDR1 is SGHNT and CDR2 is YYREEE in the germline V gene (reference sequence). The CDR3 runs 17 residues. The ends lost 0 bases at V and 5 bases at J; junction bases unmatched: 10. The DNA for the CDR3 is TGTGCCAGCAGCTTGGATATAGCGGGAGGGCCACGGGACGAGCAGTACTTC. This codes for CASSLDIAGGPRDEQYF. The full variable domain, in which reference TRBV5-4 and TRBJ2-7 provide the parts outside the CDR3, is ETGVTQSPTHLIKTRGQQVTLRCSSQSGHNTVSWYQQALGQGPQFIFQYYREEENGRGNFPPRFSGLQFPNYSSELNVNALELDDSALYLCASSLDIAGGPRDEQYFGPGTRLTVT.

This chain's CDR3 is CASSSLVSDPSTDTQYF. The CDR3 nucleotides are TGTGCCAGCAGCTCGCTAGTATCGGACCCTAGCACAGATACGCAGTATTTT. The chain employs TRBV7-3 and TRBJ2-3; D ambiguous. V was shortened by 4 bases and J by 0 bases, with 17 bases between the two germline ends. Germline V CDR1 and CDR2: SGHTA, FQGTGA. The CDR3 is 17 amino acids. Filled out from reference TRBV7-3 and TRBJ2-3, the complete variable domain reads GAGVSQTPSNKVTEKGKYVELRCDPISGHTALYWYRQSLGQGPEFLIYFQGTGAADDSGLPNDRFFAVRPEGSVSTLKIQRTERGDSAVYLCASSSLVSDPSTDTQYFGPGTRLTVL.

This sequence joins TRBV12-3 or TRBV12-4 and TRBJ2-7; 9 bases line up with TRBD2. There are 14 residues in the CDR3. V dropped 6 bases and J dropped 6; count of bases not matched to a gene: 9. The CDR3 loop is CASRKSSGTGEQYF. For the CDR3, the DNA is TGTGCCAGCAGGAAGTCTAGCGGGACGGGCGAGCAGTACTTC.

In this sample, this clonotype turned up a few times. The chain carries TRBV6-1 and TRBJ2-7; TRBD2 matches at 9 bases. The CDR3 length is 13 residues. Germline CDR1 is MNHNS and CDR2 is SASEGT. J lost 7 bases, V lost 3 bases, and 4 bases had no gene match. Here the CDR3 DNA reads TGTGCCAGCAGTGAGCGGGGGGGCCGGGAGCAGTACTTC. It is translated as CASSERGGREQYF.

This clonotype was seen repeatedly, ten times or more. This chain links TRBV11-2 with TRBJ2-7; no definite D call. Trimming cost V 5 bases and J 4 bases, with 9 bases left between them. This CDR3 region has 12 residues. In germline, CDR1 is SGHAT, CDR2 FQNNGV. The CDR3 region has the DNA TGTGCCAGCAGCATCATAGAGTACGAGCAGTACTTC. Amino acid sequence: CASSIIEYEQYF.

This clonotype was seen a handful of times. The chain combines TRBV28 with TRBJ1-3, with TRBD1 matching over 7 bases. This CDR3 is built from 15 residues. V lost 6 bases to trimming and J lost 3 bases; unmatched junction nucleotides: 8. Germline loops: CDR1 MDHEN, CDR2 SYDVKM. In DNA, the CDR3 is TGTGCCAGCAGGGTCGGTGACAGGGATGGAAACACCATATATTTT. Its protein is CASRVGDRDGNTIYF.

This clonotype was observed many times. The V and J genes are TRBV20-1 and TRBJ2-7; D is unresolved. The V end was cut by 4 bases, the J end by 4 bases, with 29 bases between. The CDR3 has 18 residues. Germline V CDR1 and CDR2: DFQATT, SNEGSKA (reference sequence). The CDR3 DNA sequence: TGCAGTGCTACCCTAGAATTGAGCGAAAACCCTAATATGTACGAGCAGTACTTC. Amino acid sequence: CSATLELSENPNMYEQYF.

This chain links TRBV7-2 with TRBJ1-5; D possibly corresponds to TRBD1 (5 bases). This CDR3 spans 13 amino acids. V lost 1 base to trimming and J lost 5 bases, with 6 bases between them. Germline V gives CDR1 SGHTA, CDR2 FQGNSA. The CDR3: CASSLGGDQPQHF. The CDR3 DNA reads TGTGCCAGCAGCTTAGGAGGGGATCAGCCCCAGCATTTT.

This clonotype showed up many times. The V call is TRBV5-4, the J call TRBJ1-3; 8 bases agree with TRBD1. CDR3 length equals 14 residues. The germline gives CDR1 SGHNT, CDR2 YYREEE (reference sequence). With V trimmed by 4 bases and J by 2 bases, 2 bases remained unmatched. Written as DNA, the CDR3 is TGTGCCAGCAGCAGACAGGGGACTGGAAACACCATATATTTT. Protein sequence: CASSRQGTGNTIYF.